These 15 T cell receptor beta chains came from one sample sequenced in a study of T cells after yellow fever vaccination. TCRdb re-called the 5' RACE reads through MiXCR, storing one row per CDR3 protein. The repertoire holds around 500,000 distinct CDR3 sequences, with less than 25% as singletons. Sequenced here: PBMCs, sampled around 3 weeks after the first yellow fever vaccination. Every receptor here comes from a young man who received the YFV17D yellow fever vaccine.

The CDR3 bases are TGCGCCAGCAGCTTTACCCCTGAACAGGGGAAAACTGAAGCTTTCTTT. It yields the protein CASSFTPEQGKTEAFF. The gene calls are TRBV5-1 and TRBJ1-1; 7 bases map to TRBD1. Germline V gives CDR1 SGHRS, CDR2 YFSETQ. The CDR3 sequence is 16 residues long. The junction had 12 bases not matched to a gene; V was cut back by 2 bases and J by 5 bases.

The J gene is TRBJ2-5, the V gene TRBV5-1, with 9 nucleotides matching TRBD1. The length of the CDR3 is 16 residues. Unmatched junction bases numbered 8, after V lost 4 bases and J lost 1 base. Germline-derived CDR1 and CDR2 are SGHRS and YFSETQ. The chain's CDR3 is CASSRLDRGIQETQYF. The CDR3 DNA is TGCGCCAGCAGCCGACTGGACAGGGGAATCCAAGAGACCCAGTACTTC.

J is TRBJ2-5 and V is TRBV20-1; the match to TRBD2 covers 12 bases. The V gene end was trimmed by 6 bases and the J gene end by 4 bases; junction bases not matched to a gene: 15. Germline V lookup: CDR1 DFQATT, CDR2 SNEGSKA (reference sequence). The CDR3 extends over 17 amino acids. The CDR3 bases are TGCAGTGCCTTCAAACCTAGCGGGGGGGCCGGGGGAGAGACCCAGTACTTC. This gives the protein CSAFKPSGGAGGETQYF.

This chain uses TRBV5-4 with TRBJ2-5; TRBD2 might be the D (5 bases). Trimming cost V 1 base and J 5 bases, with 6 bases left between them. The CDR3 totals 12 residues. Germline-derived CDR1 and CDR2 are SGHNT and YYREEE (reference sequence). CDR3 DNA sequence: TGTGCCAGCAGCTTGAAGCGGGAGACCCAGTACTTC. This encodes CASSLKRETQYF. The full variable domain, its missing parts supplied by reference TRBV5-4 and TRBJ2-5, is ETGVTQSPTHLIKTRGQQVTLRCSSQSGHNTVSWYQQALGQGPQFIFQYYREEENGRGNFPPRFSGLQFPNYSSELNVNALELDDSALYLCASSLKRETQYFGPGTRLLVL.

This clonotype was counted many times. The chain joins TRBV12-3 or TRBV12-4 to TRBJ2-3; TRBD1 might be the D (7 bases). V was trimmed by 7 bases and J by 5 bases, leaving 22 bases between them. The CDR3 totals 16 residues. CDR3 nucleotide sequence: TGTGCCAGCAACCTCCTCTCAGGGGGGATGAGAGATACGCAGTATTTT. Translated, it gives CASNLLSGGMRDTQYF.

This clonotype was seen a handful of times. J is TRBJ2-7 and V is TRBV24-1, with D unresolved. The germline V and J ends were trimmed by 3 bases and 5 bases, with 4 bases remaining between them. In germline, CDR1 is KGHDR, CDR2 SFDVKD. The CDR3 contains 11 residues. In nucleotides, the CDR3 is TGTGCCACCAGTGATGGTCACGAGCAGTACGTC. It translates to CATSDGHEQYV.

The gene calls are TRBV27 and TRBJ2-5, with TRBD2 identical over 7 bases. Germline V gives CDR1 MNHEY, CDR2 SMNVEV (reference sequence). V shed 6 bases, J shed 5 bases, and the junction held 15 bases outside the gene matches. This CDR3 is built from 16 residues. CDR3 region: CASSINYGTTWETQYF. For the CDR3, the DNA is TGTGCCAGCAGCATAAATTACGGGACTACGTGGGAGACCCAGTACTTC.

V is TRBV28 and J is TRBJ2-4; D might be TRBD1 (6 bases). Germline CDR1 reads MDHEN; CDR2 reads SYDVKM. Trimming took 4 bases from V and 7 from J, leaving 14 bases between them. This CDR3 contains 14 residues. CDR3 coding DNA: TGTGCCAGCAGTTCTCCCAGGGGCGGTAACATTCAGTACTTC. The encoded protein is CASSSPRGGNIQYF.

The rearrangement uses TRBV2 and TRBJ1-2; D unclear. Germline loops: CDR1 SNHLY, CDR2 FYNNEI. The CDR3 has 15 amino acids. V was trimmed by 0 bases and J by 5 bases, leaving 13 bases between them. CDR3 amino acids: CASSEAWPAGYGYTF. CDR3 DNA sequence: TGTGCCAGCAGTGAAGCGTGGCCTGCGGGGTATGGCTACACCTTC.

This clonotype appeared a few times. The chain joins TRBV29-1 to TRBJ1-1; D remains unclear. Trimming cost V 5 bases and J 0 bases, with 7 bases left between them. This CDR3 spans 12 amino acids. Germline V gene data show CDR1 as SQVTM and CDR2 as ANQGSEA. The CDR3 protein is CSVFIMNTEAFF. For the CDR3, the DNA is TGCAGCGTTTTTATAATGAACACTGAAGCTTTCTTT.

The chain recombines TRBV20-1 with TRBJ1-1, with a weak D call TRBD1 (5 bases). CDR3 size: 12 residues. Germline V lookup: CDR1 DFQATT, CDR2 SNEGSKA (reference sequence). V dropped 4 bases and J dropped 4 bases, with 10 bases sitting between them. CDR3 bases: TGCAGTGCTACCGGACATAGCACTGAAGCTTTCTTT. This translates into CSATGHSTEAFF.

This clonotype came up many times. Written as DNA, the CDR3 is TGCGCCAGCAGCTTGGACCAGACCTATAATTCACCCCTCCACTTT. This gives the protein CASSLDQTYNSPLHF. The rearrangement uses TRBV5-1 and TRBJ1-6; D is unresolved. Trimming left V 0 bases short and J 2 bases short, with 6 bases between. Germline loops: CDR1 SGHRS, CDR2 YFSETQ. The length of the CDR3 is 15 residues.

This clonotype showed up just a few times. The chain joins TRBV7-8 to TRBJ1-5; 8 positions match TRBD1. The CDR3 has 15 residues. Losses at the gene ends were 4 bases for V and 2 bases for J; bases not matched to a gene: 4. Per germline, CDR1 SGHVS and CDR2 FQNEAQ. As DNA, the CDR3 is TGTGCCAGCAGCTACGACAGGGGCCGCAATCAGCCCCAGCATTTT. It is translated as CASSYDRGRNQPQHF.

This clonotype was recorded a few times. V gene TRBV7-8 combines with J gene TRBJ2-3; D not certain. The CDR3 loop spans 12 amino acids. The germline V gene has CDR1 SGHVS and CDR2 FQNEAQ. The V and J ends lost 5 bases and 8 bases respectively, with 11 bases between them. CDR3 sequence: CASSPIYGTQYF. The CDR3 nucleotides read TGTGCCAGCAGCCCGATATACGGTACGCAGTATTTT.

The sample holds a few counts of this clonotype. The chain has TRBV12-3 or TRBV12-4 and TRBJ1-1; D perhaps matches TRBD1 (6 bases). The CDR3 consists of 14 residues. The V end was cut by 7 bases, the J end by 2 bases, with 14 bases between. DNA of the CDR3: TGTGCCAGCAACCTACAGGGTTTAAACACTGAAGCTTTCTTT. Encoded protein: CASNLQGLNTEAFF.